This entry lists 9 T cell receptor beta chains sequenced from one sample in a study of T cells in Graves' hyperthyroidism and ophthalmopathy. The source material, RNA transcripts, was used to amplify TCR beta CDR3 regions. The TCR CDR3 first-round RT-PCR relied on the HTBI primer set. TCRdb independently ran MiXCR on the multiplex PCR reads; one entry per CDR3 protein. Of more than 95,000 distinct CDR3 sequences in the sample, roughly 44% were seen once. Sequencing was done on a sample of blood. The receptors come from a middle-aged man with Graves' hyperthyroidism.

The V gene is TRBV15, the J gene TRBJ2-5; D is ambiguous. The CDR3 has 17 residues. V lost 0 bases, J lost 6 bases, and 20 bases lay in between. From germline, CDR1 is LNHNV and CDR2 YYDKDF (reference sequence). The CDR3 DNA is TGTGCCACCAGCAGAGATCCGCAGGATTTAAACTGGAAGACCCAGTACTTC. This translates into CATSRDPQDLNWKTQYF.

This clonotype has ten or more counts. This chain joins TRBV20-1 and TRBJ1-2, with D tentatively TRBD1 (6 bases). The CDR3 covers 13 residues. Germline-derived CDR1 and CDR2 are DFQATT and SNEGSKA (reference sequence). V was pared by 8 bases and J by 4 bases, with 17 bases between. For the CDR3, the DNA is TGCAGTCCCCAGGGGCACGCGTCCTATGGCTACACCTTC. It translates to CSPQGHASYGYTF.

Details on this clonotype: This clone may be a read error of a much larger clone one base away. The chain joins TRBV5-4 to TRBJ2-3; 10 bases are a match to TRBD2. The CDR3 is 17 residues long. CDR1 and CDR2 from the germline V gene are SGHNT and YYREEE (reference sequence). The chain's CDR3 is CASSLRRAGGNTDTRYF. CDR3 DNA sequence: TGTGCCAGCAGCTTAAGGAGAGCGGGGGGGAACACAGATACGCGGTATTTT.

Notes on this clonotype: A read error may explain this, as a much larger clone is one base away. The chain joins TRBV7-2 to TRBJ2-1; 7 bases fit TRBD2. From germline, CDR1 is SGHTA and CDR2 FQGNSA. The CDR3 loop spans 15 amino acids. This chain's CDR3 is CASTLTSEPYNGQFF. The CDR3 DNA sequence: TGTGCCAGCACTCTCACTAGCGAGCCCTACAATGGGCAGTTCTTC.

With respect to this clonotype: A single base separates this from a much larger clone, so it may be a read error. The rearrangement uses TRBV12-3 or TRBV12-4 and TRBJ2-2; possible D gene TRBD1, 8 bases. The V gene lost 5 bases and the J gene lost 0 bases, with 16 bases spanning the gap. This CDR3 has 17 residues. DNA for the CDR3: TGTGCCAGCAGTCACGTACAGGGGGGGTCGAACACCGGGGAGCTGTTTTTT. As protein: CASSHVQGGSNTGELFF.

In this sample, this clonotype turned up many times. CDR3 nucleotide sequence: TGTGCCAGCAGCGTAGACTGGGACGCTAACTATGGCTACACCTTC. This encodes CASSVDWDANYGYTF. This chain joins TRBV9 and TRBJ1-2, with D perhaps TRBD1 (5 bases). Trimming removed 0 bases from V and 0 bases from J, with 9 bases in between. The length of the CDR3 is 15 residues. Germline V gives CDR1 SGDLS, CDR2 YYNGEE.

The CDR3 protein is CASRALGQSYEQYF. The CDR3 bases are TGTGCCAGCAGGGCCCTGGGACAGTCCTACGAGCAGTACTTC. This chain links TRBV6-1 with TRBJ2-7; 7 positions agree with TRBD1. This CDR3 spans 14 amino acids. Germline CDR1 reads MNHNS; CDR2 reads SASEGT. V shed 6 bases, J shed 1 base, and the junction held 6 bases outside the gene matches.

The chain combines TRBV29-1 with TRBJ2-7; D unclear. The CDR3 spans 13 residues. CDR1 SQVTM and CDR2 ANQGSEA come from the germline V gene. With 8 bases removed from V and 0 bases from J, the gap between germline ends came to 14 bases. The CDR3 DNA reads TGCAGCTTAGACTGGCTTAGCTCCTACGAGCAGTACTTC. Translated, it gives CSLDWLSSYEQYF.

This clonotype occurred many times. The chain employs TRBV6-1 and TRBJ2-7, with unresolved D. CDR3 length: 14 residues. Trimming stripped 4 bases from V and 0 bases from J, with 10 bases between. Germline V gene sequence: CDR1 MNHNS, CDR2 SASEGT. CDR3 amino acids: CASSVPFFSYEQYF. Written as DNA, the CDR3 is TGTGCCAGCAGTGTGCCCTTTTTCTCCTACGAGCAGTACTTC.